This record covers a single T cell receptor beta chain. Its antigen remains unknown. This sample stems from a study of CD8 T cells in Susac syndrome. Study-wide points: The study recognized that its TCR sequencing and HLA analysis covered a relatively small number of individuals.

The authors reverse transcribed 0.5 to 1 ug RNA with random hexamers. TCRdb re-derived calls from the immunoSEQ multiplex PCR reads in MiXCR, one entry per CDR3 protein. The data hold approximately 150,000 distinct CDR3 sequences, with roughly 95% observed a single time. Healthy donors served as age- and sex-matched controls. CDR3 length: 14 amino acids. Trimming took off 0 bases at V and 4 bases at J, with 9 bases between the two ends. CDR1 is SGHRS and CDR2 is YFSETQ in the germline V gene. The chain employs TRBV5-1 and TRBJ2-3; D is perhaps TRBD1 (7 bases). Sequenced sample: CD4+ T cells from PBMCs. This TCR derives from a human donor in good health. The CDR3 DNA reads TGCGCCAGCAGCTTGGGCAGGGGGGCAGATACGCAGTATTTT. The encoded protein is CASSLGRGADTQYF.